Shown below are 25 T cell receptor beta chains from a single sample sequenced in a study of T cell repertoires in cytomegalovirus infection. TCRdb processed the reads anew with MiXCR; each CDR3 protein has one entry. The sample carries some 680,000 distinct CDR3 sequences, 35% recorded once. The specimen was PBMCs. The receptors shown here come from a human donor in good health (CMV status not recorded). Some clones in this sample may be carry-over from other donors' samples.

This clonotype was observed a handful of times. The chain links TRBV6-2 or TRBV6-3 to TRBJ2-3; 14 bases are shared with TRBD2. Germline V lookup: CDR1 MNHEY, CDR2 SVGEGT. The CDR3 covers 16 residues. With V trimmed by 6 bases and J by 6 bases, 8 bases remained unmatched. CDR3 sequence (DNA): TGTGCCAGCAGCTCCGGGACTAGCGGGAGATTGGATACGCAGTATTTT. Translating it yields CASSSGTSGRLDTQYF.

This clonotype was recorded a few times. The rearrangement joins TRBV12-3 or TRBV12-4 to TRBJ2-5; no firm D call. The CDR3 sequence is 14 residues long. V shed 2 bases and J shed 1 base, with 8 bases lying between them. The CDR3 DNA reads TGTGCCAGCAGTTTATCGGTCGGCCAAGAGACCCAGTACTTC. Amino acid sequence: CASSLSVGQETQYF.

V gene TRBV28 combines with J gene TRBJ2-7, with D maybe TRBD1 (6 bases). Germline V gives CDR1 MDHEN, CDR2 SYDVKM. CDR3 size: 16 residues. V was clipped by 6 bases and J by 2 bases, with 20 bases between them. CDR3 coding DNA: TGTGCCAGCAGCCCGGCCTGGGGGCACGAGACCTACGAGCAGTACTTC. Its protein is CASSPAWGHETYEQYF.

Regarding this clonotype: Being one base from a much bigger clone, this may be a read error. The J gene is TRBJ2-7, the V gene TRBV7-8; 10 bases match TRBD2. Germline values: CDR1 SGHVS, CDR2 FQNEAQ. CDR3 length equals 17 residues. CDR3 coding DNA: TGTGCCAGCAGCCAGAGCCCATCTAGCGGGAGATCCTACGATCAGTACTTC. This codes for CASSQSPSSGRSYDQYF.

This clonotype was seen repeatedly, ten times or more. The chain's CDR3 is CASDSAQHHDEQYF. In DNA, the CDR3 is TGTGCCAGTGACAGCGCTCAACACCACGACGAGCAGTACTTC. The chain recombines TRBV6-1 with TRBJ2-7; possibly TRBD1 for D (5 bases). Between the trimmed V and J ends, which lost 9 bases and 5 bases, there was a span of 20 bases. Germline CDR1 MNHNS, CDR2 SASEGT. This CDR3 is built from 14 residues.

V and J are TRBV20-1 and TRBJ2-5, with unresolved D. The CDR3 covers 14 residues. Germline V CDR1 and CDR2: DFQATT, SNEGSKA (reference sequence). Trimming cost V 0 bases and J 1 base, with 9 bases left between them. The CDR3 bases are TGCAGTGCTAGAGATTTAGGCTTCCAAGAGACCCAGTACTTC. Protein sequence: CSARDLGFQETQYF.

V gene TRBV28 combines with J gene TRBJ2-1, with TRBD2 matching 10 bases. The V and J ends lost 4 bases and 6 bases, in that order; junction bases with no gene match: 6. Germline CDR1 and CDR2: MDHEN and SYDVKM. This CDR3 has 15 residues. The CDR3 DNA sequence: TGTGCCAGCAGTTCCCTAGCGGGAGTTCTCAATGAGCAGTTCTTC. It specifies CASSSLAGVLNEQFF. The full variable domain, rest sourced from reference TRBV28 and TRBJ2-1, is DVKVTQSSRYLVKRTGEKVFLECVQDMDHENMFWYRQDPGLGLRLIYFSYDVKMKEKGDIPEGYSVSREKKERFSLILESASTNQTSMYLCASSSLAGVLNEQFFGPGTRLTVL.

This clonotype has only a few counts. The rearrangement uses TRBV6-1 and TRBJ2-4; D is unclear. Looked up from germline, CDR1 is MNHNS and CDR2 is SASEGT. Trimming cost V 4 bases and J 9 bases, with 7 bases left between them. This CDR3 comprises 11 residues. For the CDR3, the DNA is TGTGCCAGCAGTGGGGGATCCATTCAGTACTTC. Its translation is CASSGGSIQYF.

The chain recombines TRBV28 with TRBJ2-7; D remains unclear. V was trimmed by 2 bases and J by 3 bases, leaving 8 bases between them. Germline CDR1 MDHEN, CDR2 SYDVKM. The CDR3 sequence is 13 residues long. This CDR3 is CASSLIHVYEQYF. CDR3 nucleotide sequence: TGTGCCAGCAGTTTAATACACGTCTACGAGCAGTACTTC.

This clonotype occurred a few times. The chain's CDR3 is CASSSPTPGLAGGSSSYNEQFF. The CDR3 DNA is TGTGCCAGCAGCTCACCTACCCCGGGACTAGCGGGAGGTTCCAGCTCCTACAATGAGCAGTTCTTC. The chain uses TRBV7-2 and TRBJ2-1; 15 bases are shared with TRBD2. This CDR3 is built from 22 residues. Per the germline V gene, CDR1 is SGHTA and CDR2 is FQGNSA. The junction had 16 bases not matched to a gene; V was cut back by 4 bases and J by 0 bases.

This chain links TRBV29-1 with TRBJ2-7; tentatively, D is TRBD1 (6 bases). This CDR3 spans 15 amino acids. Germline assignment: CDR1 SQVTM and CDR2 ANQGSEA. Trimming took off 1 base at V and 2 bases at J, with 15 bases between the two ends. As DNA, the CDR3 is TGCAGCGTTGAAGGGACCAGTCGGGACACCTACGAGCAGTACTTC. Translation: CSVEGTSRDTYEQYF.

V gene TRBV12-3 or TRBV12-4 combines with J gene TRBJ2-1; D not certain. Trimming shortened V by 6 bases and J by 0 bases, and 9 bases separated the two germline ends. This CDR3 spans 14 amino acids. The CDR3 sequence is CASRDFGSYNEQFF. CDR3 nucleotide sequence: TGTGCCAGCAGAGACTTCGGCTCCTACAATGAGCAGTTCTTC.

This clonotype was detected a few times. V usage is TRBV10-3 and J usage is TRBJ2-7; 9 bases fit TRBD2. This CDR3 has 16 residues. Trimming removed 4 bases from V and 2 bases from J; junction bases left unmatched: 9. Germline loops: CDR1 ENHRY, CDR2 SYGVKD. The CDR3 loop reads CAISAPSGIRAYEQYF. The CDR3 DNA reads TGTGCCATCAGTGCCCCTAGCGGGATACGTGCCTACGAGCAGTACTTC.

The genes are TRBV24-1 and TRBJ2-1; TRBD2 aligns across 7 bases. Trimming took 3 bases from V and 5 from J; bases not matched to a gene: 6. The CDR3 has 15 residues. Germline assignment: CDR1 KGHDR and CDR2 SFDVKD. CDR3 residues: CATSDPRTRNNEQFF. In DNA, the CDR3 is TGTGCCACCAGTGATCCCCGGACTAGAAACAATGAGCAGTTCTTC.

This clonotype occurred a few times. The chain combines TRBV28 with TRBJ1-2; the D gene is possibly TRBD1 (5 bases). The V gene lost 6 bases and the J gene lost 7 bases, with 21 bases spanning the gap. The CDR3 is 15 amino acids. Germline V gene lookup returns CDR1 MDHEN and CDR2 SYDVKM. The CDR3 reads CASRTTVQSQGGYTF. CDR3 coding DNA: TGTGCCAGCAGAACAACAGTACAGTCTCAGGGTGGCTACACCTTC.

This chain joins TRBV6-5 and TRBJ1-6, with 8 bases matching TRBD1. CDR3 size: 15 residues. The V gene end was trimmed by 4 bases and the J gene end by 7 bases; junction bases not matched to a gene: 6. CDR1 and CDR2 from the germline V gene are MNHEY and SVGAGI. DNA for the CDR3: TGTGCCAGCAGTTCGCAGGGGGCGAAGAATTCACCCCTCCACTTT. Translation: CASSSQGAKNSPLHF.

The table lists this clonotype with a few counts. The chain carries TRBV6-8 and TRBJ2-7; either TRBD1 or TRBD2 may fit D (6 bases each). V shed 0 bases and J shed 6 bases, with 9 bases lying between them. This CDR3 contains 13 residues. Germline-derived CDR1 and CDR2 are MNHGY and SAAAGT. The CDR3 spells CASSYSEGGEQYF. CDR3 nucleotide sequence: TGTGCCAGCAGTTACTCGGAGGGGGGCGAGCAGTACTTC.

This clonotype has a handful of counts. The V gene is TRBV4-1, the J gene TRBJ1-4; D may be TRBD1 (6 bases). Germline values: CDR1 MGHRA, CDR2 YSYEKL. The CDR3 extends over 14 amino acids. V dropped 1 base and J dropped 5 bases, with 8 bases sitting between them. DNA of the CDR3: TGCGCCAGCAGCCAAGTAAGGGGGAATGAAAAACTGTTTTTT. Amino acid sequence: CASSQVRGNEKLFF.

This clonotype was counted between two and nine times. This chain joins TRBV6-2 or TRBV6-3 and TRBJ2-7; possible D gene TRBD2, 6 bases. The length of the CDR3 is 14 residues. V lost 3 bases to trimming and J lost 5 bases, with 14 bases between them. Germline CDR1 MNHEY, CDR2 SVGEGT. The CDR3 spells CASSYAGKGDEQYF. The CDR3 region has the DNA TGTGCCAGCAGTTATGCGGGGAAAGGCGACGAGCAGTACTTC.

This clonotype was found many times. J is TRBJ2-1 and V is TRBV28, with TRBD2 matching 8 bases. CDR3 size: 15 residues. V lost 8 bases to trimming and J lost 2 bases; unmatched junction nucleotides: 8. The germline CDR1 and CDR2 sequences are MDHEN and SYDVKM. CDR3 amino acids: CASEEGLAPYNEQFF. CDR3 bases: TGTGCCAGCGAAGAAGGACTAGCCCCCTACAATGAGCAGTTCTTC. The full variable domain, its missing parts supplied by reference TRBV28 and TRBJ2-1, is DVKVTQSSRYLVKRTGEKVFLECVQDMDHENMFWYRQDPGLGLRLIYFSYDVKMKEKGDIPEGYSVSREKKERFSLILESASTNQTSMYLCASEEGLAPYNEQFFGPGTRLTVL.

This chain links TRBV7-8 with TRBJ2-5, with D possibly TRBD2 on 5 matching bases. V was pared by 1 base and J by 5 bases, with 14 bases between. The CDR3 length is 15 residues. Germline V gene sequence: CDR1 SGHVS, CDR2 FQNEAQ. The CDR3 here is CASSLDQDFGETQYF. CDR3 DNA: TGTGCCAGCAGCTTAGACCAGGACTTTGGGGAGACCCAGTACTTC.

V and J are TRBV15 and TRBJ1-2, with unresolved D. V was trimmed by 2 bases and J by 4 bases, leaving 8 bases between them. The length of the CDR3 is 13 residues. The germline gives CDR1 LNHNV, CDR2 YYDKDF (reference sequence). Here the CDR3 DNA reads TGTGCCACCAGCAGAAGCCGAAGCTATGGCTACACCTTC. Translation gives CATSRSRSYGYTF.

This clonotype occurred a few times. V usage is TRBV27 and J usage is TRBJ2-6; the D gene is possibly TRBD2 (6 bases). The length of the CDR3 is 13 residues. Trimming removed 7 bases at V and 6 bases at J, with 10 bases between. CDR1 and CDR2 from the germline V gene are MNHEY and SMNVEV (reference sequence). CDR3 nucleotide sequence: TGTGCCAGCACTGGCGGGACGGCCAACGTCCTGACTTTC. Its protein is CASTGGTANVLTF.

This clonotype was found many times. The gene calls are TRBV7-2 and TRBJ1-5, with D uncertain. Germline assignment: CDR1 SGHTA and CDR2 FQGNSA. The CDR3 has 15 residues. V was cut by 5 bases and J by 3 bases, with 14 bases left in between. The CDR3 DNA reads TGTGCCAGCAGCCTGGGAGGGCTGTCCAATCAGCCCCAGCATTTT. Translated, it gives CASSLGGLSNQPQHF.

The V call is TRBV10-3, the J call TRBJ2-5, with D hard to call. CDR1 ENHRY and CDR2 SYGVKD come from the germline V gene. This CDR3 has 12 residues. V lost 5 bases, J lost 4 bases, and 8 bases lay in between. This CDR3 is CAISSKGETQYF. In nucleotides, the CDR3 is TGTGCCATCAGTTCCAAGGGAGAGACCCAGTACTTC.